This entry is about one T cell receptor (beta chain). Its antigen remains undetermined. No qualities accompany the bases; no much larger clone lies one base away. This entry belongs to a study of STAT5B mutations in CD4+ large granular lymphocyte leukemia (dated 2022 in TCRdb). In terms of the full investigation: Among the healthy controls, the CDR3 'QG' motif was associated with a particular HLA allele. The TCRbeta repertoires of CD4+ T-cell large granular lymphocyte leukemia patients were compared with the TCRbeta repertoires of healthy blood donors. Flow cytometry on FACSCanto II or FACSVerse confirmed that purified fractions exceeded 95% purity among lymphocytes.

TCRbeta rearrangements were sequenced from genomic DNA using the immunoSEQ assay at survey resolution. Processing in the source paper ran as follows. A lowest detectable productive clonotype frequency of 2.59 x 10-5 was observed in the TCR sequencing data. Analyses included only productive TCRbeta rearrangements, meaning complete and in-frame sequences. Simpson clonality, calculated in the immunoSEQ Analyzer version 3.0, was used as the measure of sample clonality. Based on frequency, clones were grouped as very rare, small, medium, large (1-20%) or hyperexpanded (>20%). Generation probabilities were estimated with OLGA 1.2.3, V-gene circos plots were made with VDJtools, specificities were searched in VDJdb, and CDR3 motifs were identified with GLIPH. TCRdb retrieved this table from immuneACCESS and kept in-frame rearrangements only. Not all clones are present; in checked studies, unresolved V genes account for under half, and no reason is known for the remainder. Clone size and the V and J calls come from that table; the DNA yielded D and trimming. This sample lists about 34,000 clones; more than 65% were detected once. The leading ten clones occupy roughly 2.3% of the sample.

CDR1 and CDR2 are read off the germline V gene (reference sequence) as MNHNY and SVGAGI. V was cut back by 5 bases and J by 6 bases, leaving a gap of 4 bases between them. From cysteine to phenylalanine, the CDR3 is 11 amino acids long. Left in the record is the CDR3 DNA by itself, 33 bases read in frame from the first base. Buffy coats from 37 blood donors, supplied by the Finnish Red Cross blood service, were used as healthy controls. All TCR-sequenced material derived from peripheral blood: patient blood samples and healthy donor buffy coats. Ficoll-Hypaque gradient centrifugation was used to isolate peripheral blood mononuclear cells. CD4+ cells were magnetically purified from the buffy coats of healthy controls. Genomic DNA was extracted with the Gentra Puregene Cell and Tissue kit and quantified on a Qubit 2.0 fluorometer. General conclusions and limits of the study: Each patient's main leukemic clonotypes were private, but roughly a quarter of these clonotypes showed up at low frequency in the non-leukemic repertoires of other patients. Greater clonality appeared to be present in CD4-sorted patient repertoires than in healthy CD4+ repertoires, and the difference was retained after the putative leukemic clones were removed. The data were not HLA-matched, and the higher clonality in CD4+ T-LGLL than in CD8+ T-LGLL could be due to the relatively small sample size. Enrichment of TRBV06-family usage was observed among the top patient clones (8/27) relative to healthy controls (2/35).

This TCR derives from a human donor in good health. The V and J segments used are TRBV6-6 and TRBJ2-2; no D segment can be confidently identified. Sequencing was done on a sample of CD4+ T cells from blood buffy coats. The DNA sequence is given as TGTGCCAGCAGTGGTCCCGGGGAGCTGTTTTTT. This gives the protein CASSGPGELFF.